The 7 T cell receptor beta chains reported below all come from one sample, sequenced in a study of blood T cell repertoires in COVID-19. Generated by immunoSEQ multiplex PCR, the TCRdb table keeps only in-frame clones and is missing some. The sample holds some 300,000 clones, 90% seen once. Sequencing used PBMCs or T cells enriched from blood (not recorded which). These receptors came from a woman between 18 and 29 years old with acute COVID-19.

This clone has a single count. The chain is built from TRBV5-1 and TRBJ2-7, with TRBD1 as a possible D gene (5 bases). The CDR3 extends over 13 amino acids. The germline V gene encodes CDR1 SGHRS and CDR2 YFSETQ. V lost 3 bases and J 6 bases, leaving 13 bases between the germline ends. This CDR3 is CASSSGHNREQYF. The CDR3 nucleotides read TGCGCCAGCAGCTCAGGACACAACCGCGAGCAGTACTTC.

This clone was recorded once. The chain carries TRBV3-1 (or the pseudogene TRBV3-2) and TRBJ2-3; TRBD1 might be the D (7 bases). CDR3 length equals 14 residues. Trimming stripped 3 bases from V and 3 bases from J, with 10 bases between. The germline gives CDR1 LGHDT, CDR2 YNNKEL (reference sequence). The CDR3 protein is CASSHPGGTDTQYF. Written as DNA, the CDR3 is TGTGCCAGCAGCCACCCAGGGGGGACAGATACGCAGTATTTT.

This chain links TRBV15 with TRBJ2-2; 10 bases match TRBD1. Germline-derived CDR1 and CDR2 are LNHNV and YYDKDF (reference sequence). V was pared by 3 bases and J by 9 bases, with 4 bases of the junction left unmatched. This CDR3 spans 14 amino acids. Written as DNA, the CDR3 is TGTGCCACCAGCAGGGACAGGGGGAGCTGGGAGCTGTTTTTT. Amino acid sequence: CATSRDRGSWELFF.

The J gene is TRBJ2-7, the V gene TRBV10-3, with D possibly being TRBD1 (5 bases). CDR1 is ENHRY and CDR2 is SYGVKD in the germline V gene. V was clipped by 2 bases and J by 1 base, with 21 bases between them. The CDR3 has 18 residues. The CDR3 loop reads CAISEGYRTPDGSYEQYF. For the CDR3, the DNA is TGTGCCATCAGTGAGGGTTACAGGACACCGGACGGATCCTACGAGCAGTACTTC.

V and J are TRBV1 and TRBJ1-2; TRBD1, the D gene given by the table, was not confirmed from the DNA. TRBV1 is flagged as a pseudogene. The CDR3 length is 18 residues. CDR3 residues: CTSSHRLTGTGVYRGYTF. CDR3 sequence (DNA): TGCACCAGCAGCCACCGCTTAACCGGGACAGGGGTCTATCGGGGCTACACCTTC.

The genes are TRBV19 and TRBJ2-2, with D perhaps TRBD1 (5 bases). The CDR3 is made up of 15 amino acids. Trimming left V 0 bases short and J 4 bases short, with 9 bases between. Germline-derived CDR1 and CDR2 are LNHDA and SQIVND (reference sequence). Written as DNA, the CDR3 is TGTGCCAGTAGTATAGAGGCAGGGTTCACCGGGGAGCTGTTTTTT. As protein: CASSIEAGFTGELFF.

J is TRBJ1-1 and V is TRBV2, with a tentative D call TRBD1 (5 bases). V lost 6 bases, J lost 0 bases, and 17 bases lay in between. The CDR3 runs to 16 residues. Germline-derived CDR1 and CDR2 are SNHLY and FYNNEI. The CDR3 DNA follows: TGTGCCAGCAGCAAATGGCCGGACAATATGAACACTGAAGCTTTCTTT. Translating gives CASSKWPDNMNTEAFF.